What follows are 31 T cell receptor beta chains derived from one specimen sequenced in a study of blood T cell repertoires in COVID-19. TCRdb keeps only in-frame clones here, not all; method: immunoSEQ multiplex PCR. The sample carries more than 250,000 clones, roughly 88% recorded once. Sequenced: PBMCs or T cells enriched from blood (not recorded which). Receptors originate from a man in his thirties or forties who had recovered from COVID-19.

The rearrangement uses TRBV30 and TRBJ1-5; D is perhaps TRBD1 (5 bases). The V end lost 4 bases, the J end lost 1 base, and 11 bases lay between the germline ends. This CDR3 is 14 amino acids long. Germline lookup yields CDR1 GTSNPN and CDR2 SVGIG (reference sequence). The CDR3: CAWNGGTSNQPQHF. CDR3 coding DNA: TGTGCCTGGAATGGGGGGACCAGCAATCAGCCCCAGCATTTT.

The CDR3 DNA sequence: TGTGCCAGCAGCTTTGGACAGGGGATGATTTCACCCCTCCACTTT. Amino acids: CASSFGQGMISPLHF. The genes are TRBV9 and TRBJ1-6; 9 bases are a match to TRBD1. CDR1 is SGDLS, CDR2 YYNGEE, per germline. Germline trimming cut 4 bases from V and 9 bases from J; bases unmatched to any gene: 8. The CDR3 is 15 amino acids.

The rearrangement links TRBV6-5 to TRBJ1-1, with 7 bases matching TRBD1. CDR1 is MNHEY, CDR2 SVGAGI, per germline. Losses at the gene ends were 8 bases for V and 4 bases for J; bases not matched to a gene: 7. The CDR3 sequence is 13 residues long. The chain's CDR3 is CASRRGLLTEAFF. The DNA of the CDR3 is TGTGCCAGCCGCAGGGGGTTACTCACTGAAGCTTTCTTT.

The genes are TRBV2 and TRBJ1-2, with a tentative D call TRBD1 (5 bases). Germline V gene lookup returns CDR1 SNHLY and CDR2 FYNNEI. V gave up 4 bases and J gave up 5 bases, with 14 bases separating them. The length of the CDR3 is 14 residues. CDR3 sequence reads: CASSGRGKGYGYTF. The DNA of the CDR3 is TGTGCCAGCAGTGGAAGGGGTAAAGGGTATGGCTACACCTTC.

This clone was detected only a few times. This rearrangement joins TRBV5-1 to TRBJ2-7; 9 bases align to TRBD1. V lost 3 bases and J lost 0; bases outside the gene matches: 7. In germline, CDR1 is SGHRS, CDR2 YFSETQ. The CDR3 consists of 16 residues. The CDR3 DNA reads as TGCGCCAGCAGCTGGACAGGGGCCGATATCTCCTACGAGCAGTACTTC. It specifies CASSWTGADISYEQYF.

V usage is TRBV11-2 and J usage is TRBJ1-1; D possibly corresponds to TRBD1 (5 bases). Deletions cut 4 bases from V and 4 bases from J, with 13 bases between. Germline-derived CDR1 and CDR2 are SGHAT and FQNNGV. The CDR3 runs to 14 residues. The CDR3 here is CASSSLGGSTEAFF. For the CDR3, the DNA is TGTGCCAGCAGCTCCTTGGGGGGGTCCACTGAAGCTTTCTTT.

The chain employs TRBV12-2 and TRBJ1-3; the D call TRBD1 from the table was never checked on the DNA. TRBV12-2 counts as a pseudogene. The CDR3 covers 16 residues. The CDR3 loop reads CASRLRVAGRGNTIYF. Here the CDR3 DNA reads TGTGCAAGTCGCTTAAGAGTTGCAGGTCGAGGAAACACCATATATTTT.

The CDR3 loop reads CASSQDAVQGNEKLFF. CDR3 coding DNA: TGTGCCAGCAGCCAAGATGCGGTTCAGGGGAATGAAAAACTGTTTTTT. This sequence joins TRBV4-2 and TRBJ1-4; the D gene is possibly TRBD1 (6 bases). The CDR3 loop spans 16 amino acids. Trimming removed 0 bases at V and 5 bases at J, with 13 bases between. Germline CDR1 reads LGHNA; CDR2 reads YNFKEQ.

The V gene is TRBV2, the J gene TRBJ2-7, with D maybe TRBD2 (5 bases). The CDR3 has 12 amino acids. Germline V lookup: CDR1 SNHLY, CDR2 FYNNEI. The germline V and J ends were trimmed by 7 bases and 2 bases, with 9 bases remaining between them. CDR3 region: CASKSGAYEQYF. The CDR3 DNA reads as TGTGCCAGCAAGAGCGGAGCCTACGAGCAGTACTTC.

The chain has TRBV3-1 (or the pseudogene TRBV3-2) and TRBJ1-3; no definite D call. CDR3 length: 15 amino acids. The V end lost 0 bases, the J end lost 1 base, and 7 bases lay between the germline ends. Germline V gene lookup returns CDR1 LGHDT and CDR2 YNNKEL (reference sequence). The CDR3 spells CASSQDPLSGNTIYF. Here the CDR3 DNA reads TGTGCCAGCAGCCAAGATCCACTGTCTGGAAACACCATATATTTT.

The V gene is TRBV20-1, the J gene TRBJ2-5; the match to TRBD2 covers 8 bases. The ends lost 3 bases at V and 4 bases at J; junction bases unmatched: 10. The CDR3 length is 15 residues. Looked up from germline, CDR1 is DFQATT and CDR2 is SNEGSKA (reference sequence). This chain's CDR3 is CSASNRGGITETQYF. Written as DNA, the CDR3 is TGCAGTGCTAGTAATCGCGGGGGGATCACAGAGACCCAGTACTTC.

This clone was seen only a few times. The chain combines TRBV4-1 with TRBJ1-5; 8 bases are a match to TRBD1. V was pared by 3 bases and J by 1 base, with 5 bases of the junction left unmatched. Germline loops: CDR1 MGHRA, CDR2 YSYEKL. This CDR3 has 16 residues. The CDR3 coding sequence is TGCGCCAGCAGCCACTTCGACAGGGGCAGCAATCAGCCCCAGCATTTT. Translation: CASSHFDRGSNQPQHF.

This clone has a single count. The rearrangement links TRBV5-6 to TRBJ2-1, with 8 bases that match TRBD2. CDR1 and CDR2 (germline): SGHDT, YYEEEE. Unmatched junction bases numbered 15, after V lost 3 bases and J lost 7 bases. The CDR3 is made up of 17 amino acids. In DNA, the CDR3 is TGTGCCAGCAGCTCACGCAGGACTAGCAGGGGAATGAATGAGCAGTTCTTC. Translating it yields CASSSRRTSRGMNEQFF.

This CDR3 reads CASSTGTGNTIYF. The CDR3, as DNA: TGTGCCAGCAGTACTGGTACTGGAAACACCATATATTTT. The chain links TRBV6-6 to TRBJ1-3; D is unclear. Trimming cost V 5 bases and J 2 bases, with 7 bases left between them. The CDR3 contains 13 residues. The V gene's germline CDR1 is MNHNY and CDR2 SVGAGI (reference sequence).

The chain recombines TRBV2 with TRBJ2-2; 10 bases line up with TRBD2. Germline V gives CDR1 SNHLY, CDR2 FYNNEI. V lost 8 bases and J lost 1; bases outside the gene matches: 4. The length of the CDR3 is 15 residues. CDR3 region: CASARTSGNTGELFF. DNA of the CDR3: TGTGCCAGCGCTCGGACTAGCGGGAACACCGGGGAGCTGTTTTTT.

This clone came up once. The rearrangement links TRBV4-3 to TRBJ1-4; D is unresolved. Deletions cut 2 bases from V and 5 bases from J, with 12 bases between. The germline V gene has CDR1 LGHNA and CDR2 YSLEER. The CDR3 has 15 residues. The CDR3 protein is CASSQIWAVNEKLFF. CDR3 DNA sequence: TGCGCCAGCAGCCAAATTTGGGCAGTCAATGAAAAACTGTTTTTT.

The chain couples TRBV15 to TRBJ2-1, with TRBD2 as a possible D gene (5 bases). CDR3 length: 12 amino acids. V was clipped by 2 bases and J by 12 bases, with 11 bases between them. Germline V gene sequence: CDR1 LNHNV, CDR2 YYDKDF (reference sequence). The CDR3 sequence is CATSRPPGWQFF. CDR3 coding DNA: TGTGCCACCAGCAGACCCCCGGGGTGGCAGTTCTTC.

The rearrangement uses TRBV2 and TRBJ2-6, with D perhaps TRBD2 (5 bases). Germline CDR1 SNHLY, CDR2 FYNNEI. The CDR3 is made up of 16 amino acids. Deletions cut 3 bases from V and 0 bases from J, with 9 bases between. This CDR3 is CASSEGEGSGANVLTF. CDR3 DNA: TGTGCCAGCAGTGAGGGAGAGGGCTCTGGGGCCAACGTCCTGACTTTC.

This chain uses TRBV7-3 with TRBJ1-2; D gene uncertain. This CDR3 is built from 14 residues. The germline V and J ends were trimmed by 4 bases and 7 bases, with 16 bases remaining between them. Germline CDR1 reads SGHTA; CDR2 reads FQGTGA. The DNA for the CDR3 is TGTGCCAGCAGCTCCACTTCCGGAGGAGCTGGCTACACCTTC. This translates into CASSSTSGGAGYTF. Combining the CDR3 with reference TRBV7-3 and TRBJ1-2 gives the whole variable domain GAGVSQTPSNKVTEKGKYVELRCDPISGHTALYWYRQSLGQGPEFLIYFQGTGAADDSGLPNDRFFAVRPEGSVSTLKIQRTERGDSAVYLCASSSTSGGAGYTFGSGTRLTVV.

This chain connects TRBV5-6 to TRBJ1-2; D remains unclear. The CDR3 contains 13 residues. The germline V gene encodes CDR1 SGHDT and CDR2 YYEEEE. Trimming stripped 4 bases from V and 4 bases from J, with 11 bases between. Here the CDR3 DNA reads TGTGCCAGCAGCCCAGGCCGGATCTATGGCTACACCTTC. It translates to CASSPGRIYGYTF.

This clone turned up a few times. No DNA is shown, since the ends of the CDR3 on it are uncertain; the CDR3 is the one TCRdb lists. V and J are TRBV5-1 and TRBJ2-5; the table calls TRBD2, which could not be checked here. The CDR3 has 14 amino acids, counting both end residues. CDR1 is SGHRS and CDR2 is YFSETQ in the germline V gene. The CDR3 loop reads CASSLDAGSSGQYF.

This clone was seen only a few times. The CDR3 is CASSEDRVGNQPQHF. DNA of the CDR3: TGTGCCAGCAGTGAGGACAGGGTTGGCAATCAGCCCCAGCATTTT. The chain has TRBV2 and TRBJ1-5, with TRBD1 matching over 8 bases. This CDR3 spans 15 amino acids. V trimming: 3 bases; J trimming: 2 bases; junction bases outside the gene matches: 3. From germline, CDR1 is SNHLY and CDR2 FYNNEI.

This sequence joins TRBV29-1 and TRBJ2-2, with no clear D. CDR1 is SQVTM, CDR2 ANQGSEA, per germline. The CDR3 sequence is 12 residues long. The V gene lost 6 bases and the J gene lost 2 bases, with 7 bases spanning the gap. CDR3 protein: CSVSTNTGELFF. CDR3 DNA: TGCAGCGTCTCCACTAACACCGGGGAGCTGTTTTTT.

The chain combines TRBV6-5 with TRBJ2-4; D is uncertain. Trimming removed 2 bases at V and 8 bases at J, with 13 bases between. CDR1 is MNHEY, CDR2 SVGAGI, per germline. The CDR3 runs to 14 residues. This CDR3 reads CASSYSPGGDIQYF. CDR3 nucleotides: TGTGCCAGCAGTTACAGCCCGGGTGGCGACATTCAGTACTTC.

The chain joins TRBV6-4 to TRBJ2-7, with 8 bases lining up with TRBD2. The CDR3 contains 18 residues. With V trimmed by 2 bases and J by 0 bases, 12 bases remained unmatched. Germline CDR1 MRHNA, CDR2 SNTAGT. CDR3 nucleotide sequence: TGTGCCAGCAGTGACAATCTGTTTGCGGGGGGCTGCTCCTACGAGCAGTACTTC. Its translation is CASSDNLFAGGCSYEQYF.

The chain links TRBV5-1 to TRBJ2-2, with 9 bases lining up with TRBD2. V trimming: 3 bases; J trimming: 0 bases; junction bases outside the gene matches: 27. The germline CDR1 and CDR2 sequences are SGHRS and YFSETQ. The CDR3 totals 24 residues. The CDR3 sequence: CASSSLLGGTSIGRLLPNTGELFF. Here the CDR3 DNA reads TGCGCCAGCAGCTCCCTATTGGGCGGGACTAGCATCGGCCGACTACTTCCGAACACCGGGGAGCTGTTTTTT.

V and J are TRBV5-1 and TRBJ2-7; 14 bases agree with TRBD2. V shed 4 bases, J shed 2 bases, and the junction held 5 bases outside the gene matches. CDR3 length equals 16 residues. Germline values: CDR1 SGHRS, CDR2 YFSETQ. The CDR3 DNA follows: TGCGCCAGCAGCCCGAGGACTAGCGGGGGGACCTACGAGCAGTACTTC. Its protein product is CASSPRTSGGTYEQYF.

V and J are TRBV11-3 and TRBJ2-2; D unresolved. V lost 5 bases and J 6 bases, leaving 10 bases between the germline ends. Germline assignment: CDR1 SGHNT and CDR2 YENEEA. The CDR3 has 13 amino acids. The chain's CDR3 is CASSPQMSGELFF. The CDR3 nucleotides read TGTGCCAGCAGCCCCCAAATGTCCGGGGAGCTGTTTTTT.

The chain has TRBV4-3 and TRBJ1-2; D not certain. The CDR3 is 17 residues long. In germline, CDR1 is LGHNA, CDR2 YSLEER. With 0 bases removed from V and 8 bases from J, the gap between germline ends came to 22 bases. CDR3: CASSQDREVSSLSGYTF. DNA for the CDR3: TGCGCCAGCAGCCAAGATCGGGAGGTTTCCTCCTTATCCGGCTACACCTTC.

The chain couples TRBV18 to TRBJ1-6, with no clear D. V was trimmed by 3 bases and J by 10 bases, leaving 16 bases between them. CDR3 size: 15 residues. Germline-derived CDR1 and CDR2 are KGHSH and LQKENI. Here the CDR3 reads CASSPDRPGISPLHF. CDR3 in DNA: TGTGCCAGCTCACCGGACCGCCCGGGGATATCACCCCTCCACTTT.

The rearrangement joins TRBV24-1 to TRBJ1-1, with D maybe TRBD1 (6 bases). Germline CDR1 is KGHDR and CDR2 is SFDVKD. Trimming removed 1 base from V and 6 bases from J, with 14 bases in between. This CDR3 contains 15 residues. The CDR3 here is CATSDFPQGRPEAFF. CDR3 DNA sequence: TGTGCCACCAGTGATTTCCCCCAGGGGCGGCCTGAAGCTTTCTTT.